Included here is one T cell receptor (beta chain) sequence, with context. The sample originates from a study of CD8 T cells in ankylosing spondylitis. Quantitative 5'-RACE with molecular barcodes was used to make the TCR beta libraries. Via MiXCR, TCRdb re-called the 5' RACE reads, giving one row per CDR3 protein. The table records approximately 350,000 distinct CDR3 sequences, 20% to 25% of them present only once. V trimming: 3 bases; J trimming: 6 bases; junction bases outside the gene matches: 11. CDR1 is SNHLY and CDR2 is FYNNEI in the germline V gene. The CDR3 extends over 16 amino acids. V usage is TRBV2 and J usage is TRBJ2-3; 8 positions match TRBD2. The sample was blood, either unsorted or a sorted T cell fraction (not recorded which). This TCR was sampled from a male donor with ankylosing spondylitis or in good health (not recorded which). CDR3 in amino acids: CASSDSYTGGGDTQYF. Here the CDR3 DNA reads TGTGCCAGCAGTGATTCGTACACAGGCGGGGGGGATACGCAGTATTTT. The whole variable domain, remainder taken from reference TRBV2 and TRBJ2-3, is EPEVTQTPSHQVTQMGQEVILRCVPISNHLYFYWYRQILGQKVEFLVSFYNNEISEKSEIFDDQFSVERPDGSNFTLKIRSTKLEDSAMYFCASSDSYTGGGDTQYFGPGTRLTVL.